A selection of T cell receptor beta chains follows, all from one sample in a study of T cells after yellow fever vaccination. TCRdb re-derived calls from the 5' RACE reads in MiXCR, one entry per CDR3 protein. The data contain about 260,000 distinct CDR3 sequences, approximately 12% of them singletons. Sequencing was performed on CD4+ T cells sorted from PBMCs, taken 45 days after the yellow fever booster vaccination. The receptors originated from a man under 40 who received the YFV17D yellow fever vaccine. Both conserved end residues are part of each CDR3. A D gene is named only where the DNA matches it firmly. Size is omitted from some rows. Given values are once, few, many or a class for expanded clones.

CDR3nt: TGTGCCAGTAGTGCCCGGGTGAGCTCCTACGAGCAGTACTTC; CDR3aa: CASSARVSSYEQYF; abundance: few; v_gene: TRBV19; d_gene: .; j_gene: TRBJ2-7
CDR3nt: TGCGCCAGCAGGGCCGGGACAGCGAACACTGAAGCTTTCTTT; CDR3aa: CASRAGTANTEAFF; abundance: many; v_gene: TRBV5-1; d_gene: TRBD1; j_gene: TRBJ1-1
CDR3nt: TGTGCCAACAGCAGGGGCGGCGGGCCGTTCTTC; CDR3aa: CANSRGGGPFF; abundance: .; v_gene: TRBV21-1; d_gene: .; j_gene: TRBJ2-1
CDR3nt: TGTGCCAGCAGTGACACGGGGACAGGCCCCTCTGGAAACACCATATATTTT; CDR3aa: CASSDTGTGPSGNTIYF; abundance: .; v_gene: TRBV6-4; d_gene: TRBD1; j_gene: TRBJ1-3
CDR3nt: TGTGCCAGCAGTTTGGCCCCGAGCACAGATACGCAGTATTTT; CDR3aa: CASSLAPSTDTQYF; abundance: many; v_gene: TRBV12-3/TRBV12-4; d_gene: .; j_gene: TRBJ2-3
CDR3nt: TGTGCCAGCAGCTTGACTAGCGGGCAAACTACCTACGAGCAGTACTTC; CDR3aa: CASSLTSGQTTYEQYF; abundance: few; v_gene: TRBV7-9; d_gene: TRBD2; j_gene: TRBJ2-7
CDR3nt: TGTGCCAGCAGTTTAACTAGCGGGAGCTACGAGCAGTACTTC; CDR3aa: CASSLTSGSYEQYF; abundance: many; v_gene: TRBV2; d_gene: TRBD2; j_gene: TRBJ2-7
CDR3nt: TGCAGTGCCCCCGTCGGCGGGGGCCTTTACAATCAGCCCCAGCATTTT; CDR3aa: CSAPVGGGLYNQPQHF; abundance: few; v_gene: TRBV20-1; d_gene: .; j_gene: TRBJ1-5
CDR3nt: TGCAGTGCTAGAGCCCCAGGGACTAGTCCCCACGAGCAGTACTTC; CDR3aa: CSARAPGTSPHEQYF; abundance: many; v_gene: TRBV20-1; d_gene: TRBD2; j_gene: TRBJ2-7
CDR3nt: TGTGCCTGGAGTGAAGGGGGACTTTATGACGAGCAGTACTTC; CDR3aa: CAWSEGGLYDEQYF; abundance: .; v_gene: TRBV30; d_gene: .; j_gene: TRBJ2-7
CDR3nt: TGTGCCAGCAGTGCAGCGGAGGGGATCGGGGAGCTGTTTTTT; CDR3aa: CASSAAEGIGELFF; abundance: few; v_gene: TRBV2; d_gene: .; j_gene: TRBJ2-2
CDR3nt: TGTGCCAGCTCACCACCGTCAGCGGGAGGCTACAATGAGCAGTTCTTC; CDR3aa: CASSPPSAGGYNEQFF; abundance: .; v_gene: TRBV18; d_gene: TRBD2; j_gene: TRBJ2-1
CDR3nt: TGCGCCAGCAGTGGGGACATTTCCAGCTCTGGGGCCAACGTCCTGACTTTC; CDR3aa: CASSGDISSSGANVLTF; abundance: few; v_gene: TRBV23-1; d_gene: .; j_gene: TRBJ2-6
CDR3nt: TGTGCCAGCAGTTATCCCACTGGAAACACCATATATTTT; CDR3aa: CASSYPTGNTIYF; abundance: few; v_gene: TRBV28; d_gene: .; j_gene: TRBJ1-3
CDR3nt: TGTGCCAGCAGCCAAGATCTTGGTACCGGGGAGCTGTTTTTT; CDR3aa: CASSQDLGTGELFF; abundance: once; v_gene: TRBV3-1; d_gene: .; j_gene: TRBJ2-2
CDR3nt: TGTGCCAGCAGTTACGGTAGCGGGAGACGTTACCAAGAGACCCAGTACTTC; CDR3aa: CASSYGSGRRYQETQYF; abundance: .; v_gene: TRBV6-2/TRBV6-3; d_gene: TRBD2; j_gene: TRBJ2-5
CDR3nt: TGCAGCGTCGCGGGACTAGAGCCCGCCTCCACAGATACGCAGTATTTT; CDR3aa: CSVAGLEPASTDTQYF; abundance: .; v_gene: TRBV29-1; d_gene: TRBD2; j_gene: TRBJ2-3
CDR3nt: TGCAGCGTTGGGTTGGGGGGGGGCTACGAGCAGTACTTC; CDR3aa: CSVGLGGGYEQYF; abundance: many; v_gene: TRBV29-1; d_gene: TRBD2; j_gene: TRBJ2-7
CDR3nt: TGTGCCAGCAGCCAAGATGTAAACACCGGGGAGCTGTTTTTT; CDR3aa: CASSQDVNTGELFF; abundance: few; v_gene: TRBV3-1; d_gene: .; j_gene: TRBJ2-2
CDR3nt: TGCAGCGTTGATGTGAGAGGGAGGGCTCACAATGAGCAGTTCTTC; CDR3aa: CSVDVRGRAHNEQFF; abundance: .; v_gene: TRBV29-1; d_gene: TRBD2; j_gene: TRBJ2-1
CDR3nt: TGTGCCAGCAGCGGGGTCGTAAATGAGCAGTTCTTC; CDR3aa: CASSGVVNEQFF; abundance: .; v_gene: TRBV5-6; d_gene: .; j_gene: TRBJ2-1
CDR3nt: TGTGCCAGCAGCTGGGACACCCCCAGCGGCGGCTACACCTTC; CDR3aa: CASSWDTPSGGYTF; abundance: .; v_gene: TRBV5-6; d_gene: .; j_gene: TRBJ1-2
CDR3nt: TGTGCCAGCACTTCGGTCCCTGGAAACACCATATATTTT; CDR3aa: CASTSVPGNTIYF; abundance: .; v_gene: TRBV7-2; d_gene: .; j_gene: TRBJ1-3
CDR3nt: TGTGCCAGCAGCCTGGAGGATGAGCAGTTCTTC; CDR3aa: CASSLEDEQFF; abundance: few; v_gene: TRBV7-9; d_gene: .; j_gene: TRBJ2-1
CDR3nt: TGTGCCAGCAGCAACCCCGGGACAGGGGTTTCGCCCCAGCATTTT; CDR3aa: CASSNPGTGVSPQHF; abundance: few; v_gene: TRBV28; d_gene: TRBD1; j_gene: TRBJ1-5
CDR3nt: TGCGCCAGCAGCTTGGAGGGGGCCGGACAGCCCCAGCATTTT; CDR3aa: CASSLEGAGQPQHF; abundance: .; v_gene: TRBV5-1; d_gene: TRBD1; j_gene: TRBJ1-5
CDR3nt: TGTGCCAGCAGCGCCGCATCGACAGGTTATGGCTACACCTTC; CDR3aa: CASSAASTGYGYTF; abundance: few; v_gene: TRBV7-2; d_gene: .; j_gene: TRBJ1-2
CDR3nt: TGCGCCAGCAAATACCAGACTGAGCAGTTCTTC; CDR3aa: CASKYQTEQFF; abundance: .; v_gene: TRBV5-1; d_gene: .; j_gene: TRBJ2-1
CDR3nt: TGCGCCAGCAGCCAAGAGTGGGGTGGGGCTGGGGCCAACGTCCTGACTTTC; CDR3aa: CASSQEWGGAGANVLTF; abundance: .; v_gene: TRBV4-3; d_gene: .; j_gene: TRBJ2-6
CDR3nt: TGTGCCAGCAGCCACGGGACTAGCGGGGAGACCCAGTACTTC; CDR3aa: CASSHGTSGETQYF; abundance: many; v_gene: TRBV11-2; d_gene: TRBD2; j_gene: TRBJ2-5
CDR3nt: TGTGCCAGCAGCGCCGGGGCGAACACCGGGGAGCTGTTTTTT; CDR3aa: CASSAGANTGELFF; abundance: many; v_gene: TRBV7-8; d_gene: .; j_gene: TRBJ2-2
CDR3nt: TGTGCCAGCAGCTTACAGGGGACTAACTATGGCTACACCTTC; CDR3aa: CASSLQGTNYGYTF; abundance: few; v_gene: TRBV7-2; d_gene: .; j_gene: TRBJ1-2
CDR3nt: TGTGCCAGCAGTTGGGCTACCCCGTCCTACGAGCAGTACTTC; CDR3aa: CASSWATPSYEQYF; abundance: few; v_gene: TRBV12-3/TRBV12-4; d_gene: .; j_gene: TRBJ2-7
CDR3nt: TGTGCCAGCAGCTTATACGGGACAGGGGATCACGAGCAGTACTTC; CDR3aa: CASSLYGTGDHEQYF; abundance: few; v_gene: TRBV7-2; d_gene: TRBD1; j_gene: TRBJ2-7
CDR3nt: TGTGCCACCAAACGTCGGGGACCCACTGAAGCTTTCTTT; CDR3aa: CATKRRGPTEAFF; abundance: few; v_gene: TRBV6-1; d_gene: .; j_gene: TRBJ1-1
CDR3nt: TGTGCCAGCAGCCGGAGCCAGGGGATCACTGAAGCTTTCTTT; CDR3aa: CASSRSQGITEAFF; abundance: many; v_gene: TRBV7-8; d_gene: .; j_gene: TRBJ1-1
CDR3nt: TGCGCCAGCAGCTTAAAACTAGCCTCCTACGAGCAGTACTTC; CDR3aa: CASSLKLASYEQYF; abundance: few; v_gene: TRBV5-1; d_gene: .; j_gene: TRBJ2-7
CDR3nt: TGTGCCATCACCGGGGGGGTCCTCCATGGCTACACCTTC; CDR3aa: CAITGGVLHGYTF; abundance: few; v_gene: TRBV10-3; d_gene: .; j_gene: TRBJ1-2
CDR3nt: TGCAGTGCTAGTGGGGTCCGAGGTGTCACTGAAGCTTTCTTT; CDR3aa: CSASGVRGVTEAFF; abundance: few; v_gene: TRBV20-1; d_gene: .; j_gene: TRBJ1-1
CDR3nt: TGTGCCAGCAGCCGCCGGGACACCCCCTACGAGCAGTACTTC; CDR3aa: CASSRRDTPYEQYF; abundance: many; v_gene: TRBV6-2/TRBV6-3; d_gene: .; j_gene: TRBJ2-7
CDR3nt: TGTGCCAGCAGGCCGACAGGGACGGGAGCGGGGGCCGGGGAGCTGTTTTTT; CDR3aa: CASRPTGTGAGAGELFF; abundance: .; v_gene: TRBV6-5; d_gene: .; j_gene: TRBJ2-2